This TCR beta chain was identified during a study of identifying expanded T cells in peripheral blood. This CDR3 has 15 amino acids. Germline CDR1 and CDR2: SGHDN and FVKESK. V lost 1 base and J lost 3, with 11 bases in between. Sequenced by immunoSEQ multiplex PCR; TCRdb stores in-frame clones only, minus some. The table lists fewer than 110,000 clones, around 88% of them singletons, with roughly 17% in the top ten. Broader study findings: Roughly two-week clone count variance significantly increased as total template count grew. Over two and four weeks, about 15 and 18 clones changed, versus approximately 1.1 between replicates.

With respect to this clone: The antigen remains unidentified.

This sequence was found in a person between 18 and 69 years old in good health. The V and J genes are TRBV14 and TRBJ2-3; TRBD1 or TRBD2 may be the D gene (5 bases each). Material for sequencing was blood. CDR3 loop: CASSQVDWGTDTQYF. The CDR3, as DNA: TGTGCCAGCAGCCAAGTGGACTGGGGGACAGATACGCAGTATTTT.